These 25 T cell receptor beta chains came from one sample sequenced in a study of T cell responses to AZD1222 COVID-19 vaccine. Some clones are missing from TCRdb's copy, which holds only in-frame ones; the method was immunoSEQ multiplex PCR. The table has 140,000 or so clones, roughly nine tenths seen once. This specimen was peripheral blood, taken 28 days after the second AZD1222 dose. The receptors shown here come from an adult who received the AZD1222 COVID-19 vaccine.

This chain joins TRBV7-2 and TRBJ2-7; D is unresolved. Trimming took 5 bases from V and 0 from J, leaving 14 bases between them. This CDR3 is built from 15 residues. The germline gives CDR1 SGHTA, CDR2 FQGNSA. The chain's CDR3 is CASSPLPGTSYEQYF. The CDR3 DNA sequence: TGTGCCAGCAGCCCTCTCCCAGGCACCTCCTACGAGCAGTACTTC.

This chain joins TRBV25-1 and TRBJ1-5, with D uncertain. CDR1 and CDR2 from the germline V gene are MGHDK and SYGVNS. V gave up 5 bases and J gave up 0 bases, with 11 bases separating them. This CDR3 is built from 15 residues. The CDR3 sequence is CASSPSLYSNQPQHF. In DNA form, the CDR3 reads TGTGCCAGCAGTCCTTCACTATATAGCAATCAGCCCCAGCATTTT.

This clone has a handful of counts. The CDR3 bases are TGCGCCAGCAGCGTCGAGCCCAGAGCCGGGGAGCTGTTTTTT. Translated: CASSVEPRAGELFF. The chain is built from TRBV5-1 and TRBJ2-2; no definite D call. Germline-derived CDR1 and CDR2 are SGHRS and YFSETQ. CDR3 size: 14 residues. V was clipped by 4 bases and J by 6 bases, with 13 bases between them.

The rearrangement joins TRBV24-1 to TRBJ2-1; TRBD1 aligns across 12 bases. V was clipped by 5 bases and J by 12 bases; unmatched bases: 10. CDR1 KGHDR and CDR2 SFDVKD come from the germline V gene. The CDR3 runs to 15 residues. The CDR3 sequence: CATSVPGGTGGGQFF. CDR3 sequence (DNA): TGTGCCACCAGTGTCCCCGGCGGGACAGGGGGCGGGCAGTTCTTC.

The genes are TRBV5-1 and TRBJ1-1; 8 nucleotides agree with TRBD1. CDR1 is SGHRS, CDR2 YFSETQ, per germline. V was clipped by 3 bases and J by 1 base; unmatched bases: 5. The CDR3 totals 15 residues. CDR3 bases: TGCGCCAGCAGCTCTCGGACAGGGTCGAACACTGAAGCTTTCTTT. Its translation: CASSSRTGSNTEAFF.

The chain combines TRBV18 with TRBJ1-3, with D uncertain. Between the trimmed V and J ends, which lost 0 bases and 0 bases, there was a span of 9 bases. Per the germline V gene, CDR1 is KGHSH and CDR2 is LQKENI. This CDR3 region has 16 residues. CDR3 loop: CASSPPHDTSGNTIYF. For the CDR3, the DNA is TGTGCCAGCTCACCACCGCACGATACCTCTGGAAACACCATATATTTT.

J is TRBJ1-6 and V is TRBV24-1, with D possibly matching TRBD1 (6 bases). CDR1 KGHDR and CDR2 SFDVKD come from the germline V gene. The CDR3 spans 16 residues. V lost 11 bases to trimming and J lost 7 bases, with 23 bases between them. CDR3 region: CAISGGLLRPNSPLHF. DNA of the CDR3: TGTGCCATCTCGGGGGGCCTCCTCCGCCCCAATTCACCCCTCCACTTT.

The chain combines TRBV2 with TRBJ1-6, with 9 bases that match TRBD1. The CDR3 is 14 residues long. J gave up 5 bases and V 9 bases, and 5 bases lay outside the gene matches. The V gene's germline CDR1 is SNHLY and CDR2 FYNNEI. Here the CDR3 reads CASSRQGDNSPLHF. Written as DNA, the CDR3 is TGTGCCAGTAGTAGACAGGGGGATAATTCACCCCTCCACTTT.

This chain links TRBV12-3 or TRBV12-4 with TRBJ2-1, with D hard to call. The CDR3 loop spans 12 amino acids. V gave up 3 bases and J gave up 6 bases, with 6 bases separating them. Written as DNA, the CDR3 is TGTGCCAGCAGTTTTTCGGGCAATGAGCAGTTCTTC. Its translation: CASSFSGNEQFF.

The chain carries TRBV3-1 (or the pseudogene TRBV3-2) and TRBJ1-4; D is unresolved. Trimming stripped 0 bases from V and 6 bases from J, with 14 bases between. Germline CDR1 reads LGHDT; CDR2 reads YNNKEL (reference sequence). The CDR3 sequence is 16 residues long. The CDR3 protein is CASSQDPAVVDEKLFF. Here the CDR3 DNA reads TGTGCCAGCAGCCAAGATCCGGCGGTTGTAGATGAAAAACTGTTTTTT.

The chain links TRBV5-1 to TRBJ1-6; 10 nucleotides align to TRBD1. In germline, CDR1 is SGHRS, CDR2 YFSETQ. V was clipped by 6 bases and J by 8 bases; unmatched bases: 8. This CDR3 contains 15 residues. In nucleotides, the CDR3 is TGCGCCAGCACCCCGACAGGGGGCCGTTATTCACCCCTCCACTTT. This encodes CASTPTGGRYSPLHF.

The CDR3 is CASSPFPSTGVPSLANEQFF. The CDR3, as DNA: TGCGCCAGCAGCCCGTTTCCTTCAACGGGAGTTCCCTCTTTAGCCAATGAGCAGTTCTTC. The chain links TRBV4-3 to TRBJ2-1, with D possibly matching TRBD2 (6 bases). The CDR3 runs to 20 residues. V was shortened by 4 bases and J by 6 bases, with 31 bases between the two germline ends. Germline values: CDR1 LGHNA, CDR2 YSLEER.

As DNA, the CDR3 is TGTGCCAGCAGGACGACAGGGAACTATGGCTACACCTTC. Its translation: CASRTTGNYGYTF. J is TRBJ1-2 and V is TRBV6-5; 7 bases agree with TRBD1. Germline V gene sequence: CDR1 MNHEY, CDR2 SVGAGI. The CDR3 consists of 13 residues. The trim removed 6 bases at V and 2 bases at J, leaving 3 bases unmatched.

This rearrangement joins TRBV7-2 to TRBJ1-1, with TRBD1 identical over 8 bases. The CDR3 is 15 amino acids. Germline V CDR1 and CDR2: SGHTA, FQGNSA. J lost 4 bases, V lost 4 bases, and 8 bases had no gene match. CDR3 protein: CASSSRTGSTTEAFF. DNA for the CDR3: TGTGCCAGCAGCTCGAGGACAGGGAGTACCACTGAAGCTTTCTTT.

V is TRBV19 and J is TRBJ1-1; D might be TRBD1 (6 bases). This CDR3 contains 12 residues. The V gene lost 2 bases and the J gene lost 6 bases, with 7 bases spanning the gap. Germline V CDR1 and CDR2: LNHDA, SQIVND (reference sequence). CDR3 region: CASSIQGSEAFF. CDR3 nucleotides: TGTGCCAGTAGTATACAGGGGTCTGAAGCTTTCTTT.

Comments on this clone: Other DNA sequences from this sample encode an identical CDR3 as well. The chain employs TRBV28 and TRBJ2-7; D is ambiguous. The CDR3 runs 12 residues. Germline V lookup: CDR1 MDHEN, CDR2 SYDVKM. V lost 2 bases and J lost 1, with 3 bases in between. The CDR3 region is CASSLGSYEQYF. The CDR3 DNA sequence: TGTGCCAGCAGTTTAGGATCCTACGAGCAGTACTTC.

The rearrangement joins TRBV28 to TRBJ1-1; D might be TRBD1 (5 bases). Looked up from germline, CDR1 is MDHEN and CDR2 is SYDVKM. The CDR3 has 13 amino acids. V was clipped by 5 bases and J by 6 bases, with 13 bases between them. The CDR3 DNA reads TGTGCCAGCAGTCCACCAGGGTTATCTGAAGCTTTCTTT. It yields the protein CASSPPGLSEAFF.

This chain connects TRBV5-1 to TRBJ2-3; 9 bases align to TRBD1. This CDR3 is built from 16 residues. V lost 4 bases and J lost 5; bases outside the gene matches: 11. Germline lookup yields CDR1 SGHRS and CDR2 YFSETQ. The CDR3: CASSPDQTGGQDTQYF. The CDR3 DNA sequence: TGCGCCAGCAGCCCGGACCAGACAGGGGGACAAGATACGCAGTATTTT.

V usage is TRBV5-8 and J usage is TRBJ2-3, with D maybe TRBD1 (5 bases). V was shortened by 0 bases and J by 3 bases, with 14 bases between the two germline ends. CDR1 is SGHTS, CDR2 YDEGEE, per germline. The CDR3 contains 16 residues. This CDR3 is CASSLVGVGYTDTQYF. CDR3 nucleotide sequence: TGTGCCAGCAGCTTGGTAGGGGTGGGCTATACAGATACGCAGTATTTT.

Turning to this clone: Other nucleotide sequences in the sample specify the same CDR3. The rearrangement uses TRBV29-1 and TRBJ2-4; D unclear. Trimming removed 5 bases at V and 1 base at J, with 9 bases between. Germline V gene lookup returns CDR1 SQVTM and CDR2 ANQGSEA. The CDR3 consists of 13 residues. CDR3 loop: CSVLGSAKNIQYF. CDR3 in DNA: TGCAGCGTTTTAGGTTCGGCCAAAAACATTCAGTACTTC.

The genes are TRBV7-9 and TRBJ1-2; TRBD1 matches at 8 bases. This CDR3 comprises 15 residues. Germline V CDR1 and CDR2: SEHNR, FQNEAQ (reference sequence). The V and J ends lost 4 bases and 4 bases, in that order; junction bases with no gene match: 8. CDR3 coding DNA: TGTGCCAGCAGCTCAGCCACGGACAGGGTCTATGGCTACACCTTC. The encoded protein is CASSSATDRVYGYTF. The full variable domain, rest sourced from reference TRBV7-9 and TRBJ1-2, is DTGVSQNPRHKITKRGQNVTFRCDPISEHNRLYWYRQTLGQGPEFLTYFQNEAQLEKSRLLSDRFSAERPKGSFSTLEIQRTEQGDSAMYLCASSSATDRVYGYTFGSGTRLTVV.

The chain's CDR3 is CASSPSRGSNQPQHF. CDR3 coding DNA: TGTGCCAGCAGCCCGAGTCGGGGTAGCAATCAGCCCCAGCATTTT. This chain connects TRBV11-2 to TRBJ1-5; no definite D call. Looked up from germline, CDR1 is SGHAT and CDR2 is FQNNGV. With 5 bases removed from V and 0 bases from J, the gap between germline ends came to 11 bases. The CDR3 sequence is 15 residues long.

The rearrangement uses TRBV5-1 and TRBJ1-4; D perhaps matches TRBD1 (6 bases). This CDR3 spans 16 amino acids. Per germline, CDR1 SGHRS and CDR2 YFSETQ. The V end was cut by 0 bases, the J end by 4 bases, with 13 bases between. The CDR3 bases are TGCGCCAGCAGCTTGGCCCGCGGGGGCGTTAATGAAAAACTGTTTTTT. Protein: CASSLARGGVNEKLFF. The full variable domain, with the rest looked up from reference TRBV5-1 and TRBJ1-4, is KAGVTQTPRYLIKTRGQQVTLSCSPISGHRSVSWYQQTPGQGLQFLFEYFSETQRNKGNFPGRFSGRQFSNSRSEMNVSTLELGDSALYLCASSLARGGVNEKLFFGSGTQLSVL.

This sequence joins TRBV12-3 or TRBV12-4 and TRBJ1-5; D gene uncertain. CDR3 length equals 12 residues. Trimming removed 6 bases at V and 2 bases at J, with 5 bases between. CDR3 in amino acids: CASRGGNQPQHF. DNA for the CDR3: TGTGCCAGCAGGGGAGGCAATCAGCCCCAGCATTTT.

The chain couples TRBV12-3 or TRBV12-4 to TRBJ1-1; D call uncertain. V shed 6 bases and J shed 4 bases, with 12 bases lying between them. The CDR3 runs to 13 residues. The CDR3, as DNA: TGTGCCAGCAGGTCCGACGGACCCACTGAAGCTTTCTTT. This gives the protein CASRSDGPTEAFF.